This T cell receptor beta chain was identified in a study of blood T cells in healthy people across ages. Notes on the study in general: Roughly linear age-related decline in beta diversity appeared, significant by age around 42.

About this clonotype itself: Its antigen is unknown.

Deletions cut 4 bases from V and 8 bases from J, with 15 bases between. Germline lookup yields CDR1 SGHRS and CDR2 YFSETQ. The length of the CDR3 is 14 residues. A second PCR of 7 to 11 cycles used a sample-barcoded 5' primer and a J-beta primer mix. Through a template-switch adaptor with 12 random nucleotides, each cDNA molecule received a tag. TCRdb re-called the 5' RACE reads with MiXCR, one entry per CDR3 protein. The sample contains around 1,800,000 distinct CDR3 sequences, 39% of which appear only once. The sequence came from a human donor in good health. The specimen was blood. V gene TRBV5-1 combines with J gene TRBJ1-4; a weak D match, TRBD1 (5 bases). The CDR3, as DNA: TGCGCCAGCAGCCCGGGACCGCCGGAGGAAAAACTGTTTTTT. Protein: CASSPGPPEEKLFF.